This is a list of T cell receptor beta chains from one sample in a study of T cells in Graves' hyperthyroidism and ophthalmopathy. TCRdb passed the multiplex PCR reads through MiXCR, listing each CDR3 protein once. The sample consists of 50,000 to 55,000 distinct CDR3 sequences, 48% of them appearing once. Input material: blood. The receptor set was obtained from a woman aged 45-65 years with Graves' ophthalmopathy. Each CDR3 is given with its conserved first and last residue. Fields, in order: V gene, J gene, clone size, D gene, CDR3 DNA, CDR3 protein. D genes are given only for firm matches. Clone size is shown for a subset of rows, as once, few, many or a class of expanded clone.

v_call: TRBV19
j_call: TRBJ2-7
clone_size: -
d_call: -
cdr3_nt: TGTGCCAGTAGTGGGGGGGGGCTCTCCTACGAGCAGTACTTC
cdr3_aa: CASSGGGLSYEQYF

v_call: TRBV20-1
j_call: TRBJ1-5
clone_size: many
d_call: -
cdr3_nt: TGCAGTGCTAGAGATAGCGGGAGCAATCAGCCCCAGCATTTT
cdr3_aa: CSARDSGSNQPQHF

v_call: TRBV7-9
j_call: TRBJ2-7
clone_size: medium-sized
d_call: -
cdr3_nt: TGTGCCATCGAGACAGAGCACTACGAGCAGTACTTC
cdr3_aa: CAIETEHYEQYF

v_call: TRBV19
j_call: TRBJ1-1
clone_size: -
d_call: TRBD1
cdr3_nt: TGTGCCAGCGGGACAGGGGAGACTGAAGCTTTCTTT
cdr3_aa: CASGTGETEAFF

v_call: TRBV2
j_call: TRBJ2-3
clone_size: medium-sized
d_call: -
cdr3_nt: TGTGCCAGCACAGTTGCAGATACGCAGTATTTT
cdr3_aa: CASTVADTQYF

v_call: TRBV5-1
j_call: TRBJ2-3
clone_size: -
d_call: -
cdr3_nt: -
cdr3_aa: CASSFYICSAKLAGGSDTQYF

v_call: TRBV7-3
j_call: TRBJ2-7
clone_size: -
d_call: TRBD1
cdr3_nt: TGTGCCAGCAGCCCAGGGGACAGGGGAGCCTACGAGCAGTACTTC
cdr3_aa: CASSPGDRGAYEQYF

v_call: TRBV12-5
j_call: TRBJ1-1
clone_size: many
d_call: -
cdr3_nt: TGTGCTAGTGGTTTGGGACACGTGAACACTGAAGCTTTCTTT
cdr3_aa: CASGLGHVNTEAFF

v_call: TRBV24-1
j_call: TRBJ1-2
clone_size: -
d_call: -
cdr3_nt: TGTGCCACCAGTGACAGGACAGAATACTATGGCTACACCTTC
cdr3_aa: CATSDRTEYYGYTF

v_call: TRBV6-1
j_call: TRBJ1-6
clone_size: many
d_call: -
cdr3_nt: TGTGCCAGCAGTGAAGCGGGACGGGGGCATTCACCCCTCCACTTT
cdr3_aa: CASSEAGRGHSPLHF

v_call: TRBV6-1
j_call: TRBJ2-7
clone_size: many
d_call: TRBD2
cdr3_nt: TGTGCCAGCAGTGAAATATTACTAGCGGAGATTCAGGTCCACGAGCAGTACTTC
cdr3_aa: CASSEILLAEIQVHEQYF

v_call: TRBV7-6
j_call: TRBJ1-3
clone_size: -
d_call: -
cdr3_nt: TGTGCCAGCAGCTTAAGGGCAGGAGTCTCTGGAAACACCATATATTTT
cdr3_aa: CASSLRAGVSGNTIYF

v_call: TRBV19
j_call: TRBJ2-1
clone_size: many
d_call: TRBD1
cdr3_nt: TGTGCCAGTAGTCTCACAGGGGGGAATGAGCAGTTCTTC
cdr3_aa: CASSLTGGNEQFF

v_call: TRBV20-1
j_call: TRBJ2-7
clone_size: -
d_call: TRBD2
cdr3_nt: TGCAGTGCTAGTTTGGGGACTAGCGGGGGTTACGAGCAGTACTTC
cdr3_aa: CSASLGTSGGYEQYF

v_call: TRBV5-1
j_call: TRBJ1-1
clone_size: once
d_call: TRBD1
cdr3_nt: TGCGCCAGCAGCCAGACAGGGACGGAAGCTCTCTTT
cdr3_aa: CASSQTGTEALF

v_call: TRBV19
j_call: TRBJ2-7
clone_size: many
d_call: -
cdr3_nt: TGTGCCAGTAGTTCCACGGCCAGCTACGAGCAGTACTTC
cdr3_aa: CASSSTASYEQYF

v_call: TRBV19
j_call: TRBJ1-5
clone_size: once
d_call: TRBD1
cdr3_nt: TGTGCCAGTAGTGAGGGCAGGGGGAGCATCAATCAGCCCCAGCATTTT
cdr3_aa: CASSEGRGSINQPQHF

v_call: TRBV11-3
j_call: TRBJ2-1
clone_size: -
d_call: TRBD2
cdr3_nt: TGTGCCAGCAGCTTACCGGGACTAGCGGACAATGAGCAGTTCTTC
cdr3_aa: CASSLPGLADNEQFF

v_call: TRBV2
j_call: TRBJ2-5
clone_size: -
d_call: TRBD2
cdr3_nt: TGTGCCAAACAGCTTAACCGGGGGGGCGCAGAGACCCAGTACTTC
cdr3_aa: CAKQLNRGGAETQYF

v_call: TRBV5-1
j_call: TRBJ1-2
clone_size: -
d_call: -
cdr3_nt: TGCGCCAGCAGCTTGGAGCAGGGGACGACTGGCTACACCTTC
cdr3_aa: CASSLEQGTTGYTF

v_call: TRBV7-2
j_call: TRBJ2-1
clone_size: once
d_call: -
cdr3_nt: TGTGCCAGCAGCGAACGGGGGAGCTCCTACAACGAGCAGTTCTTC
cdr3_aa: CASSERGSSYNEQFF

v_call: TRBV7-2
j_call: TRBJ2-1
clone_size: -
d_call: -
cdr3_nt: TGTGCCAGCAGCACCGGGCATTACAATAAGCAGTTCTTC
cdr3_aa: CASSTGHYNKQFF

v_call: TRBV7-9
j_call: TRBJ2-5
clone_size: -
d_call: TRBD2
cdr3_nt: TGTGCCAGCAGCTTCGGGGTAGCGGGTGGAGAGACCCAGTACTTC
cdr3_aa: CASSFGVAGGETQYF